The next 5 T cell receptor beta chains were all read from a single sample in a study of early T cells in non-severe SARS-CoV-2 infection. TCRdb re-called the 5' RACE reads through MiXCR, storing one row per CDR3 protein. Of approximately 64,000 distinct CDR3 sequences listed, more than 4% were seen once; the top ten hold approximately 5%. Sequenced material: whole blood. Receptors originate from an adult who was a healthcare worker with PCR-confirmed SARS-CoV-2 infection or an uninfected control (not recorded which).

This clonotype was seen at least ten times. The rearrangement uses TRBV20-1 and TRBJ2-1; 10 bases agree with TRBD2. The CDR3 is 13 residues long. Germline V CDR1 and CDR2: DFQATT, SNEGSKA (reference sequence). V lost 6 bases to trimming and J lost 8 bases; unmatched junction nucleotides: 7. This CDR3 is CSAEREGRDEQFF. The CDR3 bases are TGCAGTGCGGAGCGGGAGGGCCGGGATGAGCAGTTCTTC.

This clonotype was seen only a few times. V gene TRBV2 combines with J gene TRBJ2-7; no reliable D call. V was trimmed by 7 bases and J by 1 base, leaving 17 bases between them. Per the germline V gene, CDR1 is SNHLY and CDR2 is FYNNEI. The CDR3 runs 15 residues. The CDR3 DNA sequence: TGTGCCAGCACCGAGGCGGCGGCCCAATCCTACGAGCAGTACTTC. Amino acid sequence: CASTEAAAQSYEQYF.

This clonotype was counted a few times. This sequence joins TRBV20-1 and TRBJ2-7; D uncertain. The germline CDR1 and CDR2 sequences are DFQATT and SNEGSKA (reference sequence). This CDR3 has 11 residues. Trimming pared 0 bases from V and 7 bases from J, leaving 7 bases between. In nucleotides, the CDR3 is TGCAGTGCTAGAGATGGTAGGGAGCAGTACTTC. The encoded protein is CSARDGREQYF.

The chain is built from TRBV2 and TRBJ2-1; TRBD1 aligns across 10 bases. This CDR3 is 12 amino acids long. From germline, CDR1 is SNHLY and CDR2 FYNNEI. V trimming: 9 bases; J trimming: 5 bases; junction bases outside the gene matches: 1. The CDR3 spells CARGTGDNEQFF. The CDR3 nucleotides read TGTGCCAGGGGGACAGGGGACAATGAGCAGTTCTTC.

This clonotype was seen many times. V gene TRBV24-1 combines with J gene TRBJ1-2, with TRBD1 identical over 8 bases. The germline V gene has CDR1 KGHDR and CDR2 SFDVKD. The V and J ends lost 5 bases and 4 bases, in that order; junction bases with no gene match: 5. The CDR3 loop spans 14 amino acids. CDR3 amino acids: CATSVGTGAYGYTF. The CDR3 region has the DNA TGTGCCACCAGTGTCGGGACAGGAGCCTATGGCTACACCTTC.